A selection of T cell receptor beta chains follows, all from one sample in a study of T cell responses to AZD1222 COVID-19 vaccine. The data were produced by immunoSEQ multiplex PCR, yet TCRdb's version contains in-frame clones alone and is incomplete. The sample holds 85,000 to 95,000 clones; approximately 91% are singletons and the top ten take approximately 5%. The material was peripheral blood, obtained 28 days after the second AZD1222 dose. The receptors here all came from an adult who received the AZD1222 COVID-19 vaccine. Both conserved end residues are part of each CDR3. The D gene is left open where the match is weak. Not all rows give a size; the values are once, few, many and, for expanded clones, a class.

d_call clone_size j_call v_call cdr3_aa cdr3_nt
. . TRBJ2-1 TRBV29-1 CSVERQDGRFF TGCAGCGTTGAACGACAGGACGGTCGGTTCTTC
. once TRBJ1-6 TRBV6-6 CASSSRQQGASLHF TGTGCCAGCAGTTCTCGCCAACAGGGCGCATCCCTCCACTTT
TRBD1 . TRBJ1-3 TRBV27 CASSPDRGQIGNTIYF TGTGCCAGCAGTCCGGACAGGGGGCAAATTGGAAACACCATATATTTT
TRBD1 . TRBJ1-5 TRBV11-1 CASSPQGGQPQHF TGTGCCAGCAGCCCACAGGGGGGGCAGCCCCAGCATTTT
TRBD1 . TRBJ2-4 TRBV11-2 CASSLIGTAGGEDIQYF TGTGCCAGCAGTTTGATAGGGACAGCCGGTGGGGAAGACATTCAGTACTTC
. . TRBJ2-1 TRBV7-3 CASSLGGGGRNEQFF TGTGCCAGCAGCCTCGGGGGCGGGGGCCGAAATGAGCAGTTCTTC
TRBD1 . TRBJ1-5 TRBV19 CASKGAGAYSNQPQHF TGTGCCAGTAAGGGGGCAGGGGCATATAGCAATCAGCCCCAGCATTTT
. . TRBJ1-6 TRBV10-3 CAISDQSRSPLHF TGTGCCATCAGTGATCAGTCGCGATCACCCCTCCACTTT
. once TRBJ1-5 TRBV6-2/TRBV6-3 CASSYTDNQPQHF TGTGCCAGCAGTTACACGGACAATCAGCCCCAGCATTTT
TRBD2 . TRBJ2-1 TRBV5-1 CASSFDWGTSGGPLSGYNEQFF TGCGCCAGCAGCTTCGATTGGGGGACTAGCGGGGGGCCCCTCTCTGGGTACAATGAGCAGTTCTTC
. . TRBJ1-2 TRBV12-5 CASGLVAGVHYGYTF TGTGCTAGTGGTTTGGTTGCAGGGGTACACTATGGCTACACCTTC
. . TRBJ1-2 TRBV24-1 CATSDPSVSYGYTF TGTGCCACCAGTGATCCGAGCGTAAGCTATGGCTACACCTTC
. . TRBJ1-3 TRBV6-2/TRBV6-3 CASSYSNGNTIYF TGTGCCAGCAGTTACTCGAACGGAAACACCATATATTTT
. . TRBJ1-2 TRBV6-5 CASSYVSSYGYTF TGTGCCAGCAGTTACGTATCTTCCTATGGCTACACCTTC
TRBD2 . TRBJ2-7 TRBV3-1/TRBV3-2 CASSTTSGGVLHEQYF TGTGCCAGCAGCACCACTAGCGGGGGGGTACTCCACGAGCAGTACTTC
. . TRBJ1-2 TRBV30 CAYSGTSKGYGYTF TGTGCCTACTCCGGGACGTCAAAGGGTTATGGCTACACCTTC
. . TRBJ1-6 TRBV19 CASSMRENSPLHF TGTGCCAGTAGTATGAGGGAAAATTCACCCCTCCACTTT
. once TRBJ2-1 TRBV5-1 CASSLALGLYNEQFF TGCGCCAGCAGCTTGGCCCTGGGACTCTACAATGAGCAGTTCTTC
. once TRBJ1-2 TRBV28 CASSLSDGYTF TGTGCCAGCAGTTTATCGGACGGCTACACCTTC
. . TRBJ1-2 TRBV27 CASSRQFSYGYTF TGTGCCAGCAGCCGACAGTTTAGCTATGGCTACACCTTC
. . TRBJ1-4 TRBV5-1 CASSLGRTTNEKLFF TGCGCCAGCAGCTTGGGCCGCACCACTAATGAAAAACTGTTTTTT
. . TRBJ2-2 TRBV28 CASSLIVRLSGELFF TGTGCCAGCAGTTTAATCGTCAGGTTGTCCGGGGAGCTGTTTTTT
. . TRBJ1-1 TRBV28 CASSLAGLSNTEAFF TGTGCCAGCAGTTTGGCGGGGCTTTCGAACACTGAAGCTTTCTTT
. . TRBJ2-7 TRBV19 CASSAGTPSYEQYF TGTGCCAGTAGTGCCGGGACACCCAGCTACGAGCAGTACTTC
. . TRBJ1-6 TRBV20-1 CSARDGSPLHF TGCAGTGCTAGAGATGGATCACCCCTCCACTTT
. . TRBJ2-7 TRBV9 CASSVGHFSSYEQYF TGTGCCAGCAGCGTTGGACATTTTAGCTCCTACGAGCAGTACTTC
. . TRBJ1-1 TRBV19 CASSIAVNTEAFF TGTGCCAGTAGTATAGCGGTGAACACTGAAGCTTTCTTT
TRBD1 . TRBJ2-5 TRBV11-2 CASSYRQGWETQYF TGTGCCAGCAGCTACCGACAGGGCTGGGAGACCCAGTACTTC
. . TRBJ1-1 TRBV5-1 CASRGLNTEAFF TGCGCCAGCAGGGGGCTTAACACTGAAGCTTTCTTT
TRBD1 . TRBJ1-6 TRBV7-3 CASSYTGTGDNSPLHF TGTGCCAGCAGCTACACCGGGACAGGGGATAATTCACCCCTCCACTTT
. . TRBJ1-3 TRBV5-8 CASSLGVRGTGNTIYF TGTGCCAGCAGCTTGGGAGTGCGGGGGACGGGAAACACCATATATTTT
. . TRBJ1-5 TRBV19 CASSFPGLRASNQPQHF TGTGCCAGTAGCTTCCCGGGCCTTCGGGCTAGCAATCAGCCCCAGCATTTT
. . TRBJ1-1 TRBV11-2 CASSLQLNTEAFF TGTGCCAGCAGCTTACAATTGAACACTGAAGCTTTCTTT
. . TRBJ1-1 TRBV3-1/TRBV3-2 CASSRGGAGTEAFF TGTGCCAGCAGCCGTGGAGGGGCTGGAACTGAAGCTTTCTTT
. few TRBJ1-5 TRBV4-1 CASSQALRGGFIQPQHF TGCGCCAGCAGCCAAGCCCTAAGGGGGGGTTTCATACAGCCCCAGCATTTT
. . TRBJ2-3 TRBV5-5 CASSLEGHDTQYF TGTGCCAGCAGCTTGGAGGGTCACGATACGCAGTATTTT
. . TRBJ2-5 TRBV19 CASSVWGETQYF TGTGCCAGTAGTGTTTGGGGGGAGACCCAGTACTTC
. . TRBJ2-1 TRBV10-2 CASSHMWGDEQFF TGCGCCAGCAGTCACATGTGGGGGGATGAGCAGTTCTTC
. . TRBJ1-3 TRBV7-9 CASSLREGFHTIYF TGTGCCAGCAGCTTAAGGGAGGGGTTTCACACCATATATTTT
. . TRBJ1-5 TRBV27 CASSKETDLSNQPQHF TGTGCCAGCAGCAAAGAAACAGATCTAAGCAATCAGCCCCAGCATTTT
. . TRBJ1-1 TRBV5-4 CASSLGPNTEAFF TGTGCCAGCAGCTTAGGACCGAACACTGAAGCTTTCTTT
. . TRBJ1-3 TRBV19 CASSPDRTNTIYF TGTGCCAGTAGCCCAGACAGGACCAACACCATATATTTT
. . TRBJ2-3 TRBV14 CASSPTWSTDTQYF TGTGCCAGCAGCCCCACTTGGAGCACAGATACGCAGTATTTT
. . TRBJ2-3 TRBV24-1 CATAVGLSTQYF TGTGCCACCGCGGTAGGGTTAAGTACGCAGTATTTT
. once TRBJ1-2 TRBV14 CASSQQVDYGYTF TGTGCCAGCAGCCAACAGGTGGACTATGGCTACACCTTC
TRBD2 . TRBJ2-3 TRBV6-1 CASSGLAGDYTDTQYF TGTGCCAGCAGTGGACTAGCGGGGGACTACACAGATACGCAGTATTTT
. . TRBJ2-1 TRBV30 CAWRGTANEQFF TGTGCCTGGAGGGGGACCGCCAATGAGCAGTTCTTC
. . TRBJ1-5 TRBV19 CASSNPQGMYQPQHF TGTGCCAGTAGTAATCCCCAGGGGATGTATCAGCCCCAGCATTTT
TRBD2 once TRBJ2-1 TRBV11-3 CASSLGVAGTSYNEQFF TGTGCCAGCAGCTTAGGCGTAGCGGGAACCTCCTACAATGAGCAGTTCTTC
. . TRBJ2-7 TRBV12-3/TRBV12-4 CASSVGGSYEQYF TGTGCCAGCAGTGTCGGGGGCTCCTACGAGCAGTACTTC
. . TRBJ2-5 TRBV5-1 CASSPRTHQETQYF TGCGCCAGCAGCCCCCGGACACACCAAGAGACCCAGTACTTC
TRBD2 . TRBJ2-3 TRBV9 CASSPTGGTSTDTQYF TGTGCCAGCAGCCCGACGGGGGGTACAAGCACAGATACGCAGTATTTT
. . TRBJ1-1 TRBV12-3/TRBV12-4 CASRLGMNTEAFF TGTGCCAGCAGGTTGGGGATGAACACTGAAGCTTTCTTT